These 22 T cell receptor beta chains were sequenced from one sample in a study of T-cell reconstitution after alpha-beta-depleted transplantation in children. Library preparation (for TCRbeta) was performed with unique molecular identifiers. Each CDR3 protein gets one entry after TCRdb re-called the PCR reads with MiXCR. Of around 480,000 distinct CDR3 sequences listed, about 30% are singletons. The sample consisted of PBMCs from the stem cell graft donor, taken from the stem cell graft. Every receptor here comes from a human donor who donated a stem cell graft to a child with aplastic anemia.

The chain couples TRBV29-1 to TRBJ2-3, with D possibly TRBD1 on 6 matching bases. The length of the CDR3 is 15 residues. The V end lost 6 bases, the J end lost 0 bases, and 16 bases lay between the germline ends. From germline, CDR1 is SQVTM and CDR2 ANQGSEA. The chain's CDR3 is CSVPTGQLSTDTQYF. The CDR3 DNA reads as TGCAGCGTGCCCACCGGACAGTTAAGCACAGATACGCAGTATTTT.

V gene TRBV10-3 combines with J gene TRBJ1-1; a possible D gene is TRBD1 (5 bases). Germline V gives CDR1 ENHRY, CDR2 SYGVKD. This CDR3 has 15 amino acids. V was clipped by 4 bases and J by 7 bases, with 19 bases between them. The DNA for the CDR3 is TGTGCCATCAGTGGGGGTGATAGGGGAGGCCGTGAAGCTTTCTTT. Protein: CAISGGDRGGREAFF.

CDR3 in amino acids: CATRGLAGVRDEQFF. The CDR3 region has the DNA TGTGCCACCAGGGGACTAGCGGGAGTTAGGGATGAGCAGTTCTTC. The chain links TRBV24-1 to TRBJ2-1; TRBD2 matches at 14 bases. The CDR3 is 15 amino acids. The V segment lost 7 bases and the J segment 8 bases; nucleotides outside the gene matches: 6. Germline V CDR1 and CDR2: KGHDR, SFDVKD.

This chain connects TRBV29-1 to TRBJ1-1, with D perhaps TRBD1 (5 bases). V shed 6 bases and J shed 4 bases, with 15 bases lying between them. The CDR3 sequence is 13 residues long. The germline V gene encodes CDR1 SQVTM and CDR2 ANQGSEA. CDR3 sequence reads: CSVFWGSITEAFF. CDR3 bases: TGCAGCGTGTTTTGGGGGAGTATCACTGAAGCTTTCTTT.

The J gene is TRBJ1-1, the V gene TRBV20-1; D uncertain. The CDR3 is 12 residues long. CDR1 and CDR2 (germline): DFQATT, SNEGSKA (reference sequence). V shed 2 bases and J shed 3 bases, with 7 bases lying between them. The CDR3 reads CSARRMDTEAFF. The CDR3 bases are TGCAGTGCTAGAAGGATGGACACTGAAGCTTTCTTT.

This clonotype has a count of ten or more. The chain recombines TRBV7-9 with TRBJ2-5; 7 bases map to TRBD1. The CDR3 has 14 residues. The ends lost 4 bases at V and 5 bases at J; junction bases unmatched: 7. Germline V lookup: CDR1 SEHNR, CDR2 FQNEAQ (reference sequence). CDR3 bases: TGTGCCAGCAGCTGGCCGGGACAGCAGGAGACCCAGTACTTC. Amino acids: CASSWPGQQETQYF.

In its sample, this clonotype was seen a few times. The genes are TRBV2 and TRBJ1-1, with D possibly being TRBD1 (6 bases). V lost 3 bases and J lost 3, with 8 bases in between. Germline V gene data show CDR1 as SNHLY and CDR2 as FYNNEI. The CDR3 length is 13 residues. The CDR3 protein is CASSEEGDTEAFF. The CDR3 nucleotides read TGTGCCAGCAGTGAGGAGGGGGACACTGAAGCTTTCTTT.

This clonotype showed up just a few times. This chain links TRBV6-5 with TRBJ2-3, with D uncertain. The CDR3 has 14 residues. V was trimmed by 0 bases and J by 5 bases, leaving 9 bases between them. From germline, CDR1 is MNHEY and CDR2 SVGAGI. The CDR3 DNA follows: TGTGCCAGCAGTTACTCGACCGGCGGAGATACGCAGTATTTT. This encodes CASSYSTGGDTQYF.

Only a few counts were recorded for this clonotype. The chain is built from TRBV12-5 and TRBJ1-1; no firm D call. The length of the CDR3 is 12 residues. The V gene's germline CDR1 is LGHNT and CDR2 FRNRAP. Trimming shortened V by 6 bases and J by 2 bases, and 7 bases separated the two germline ends. The CDR3 spells CASGSLNTEAFF. CDR3 in DNA: TGTGCTAGTGGCTCCTTAAACACTGAAGCTTTCTTT.

This clonotype was observed a few times. V usage is TRBV29-1 and J usage is TRBJ2-3, with TRBD2 matching over 14 bases. This CDR3 contains 16 residues. Germline values: CDR1 SQVTM, CDR2 ANQGSEA. Trimming took 7 bases from V and 3 from J; bases not matched to a gene: 9. The CDR3 DNA sequence: TGCAGCGCCCAACAGGGGACTAGCGGGAGAACAGATACGCAGTATTTT. Amino acids: CSAQQGTSGRTDTQYF.

This clonotype was counted between two and nine times. The V call is TRBV9, the J call TRBJ2-1, with no clear D. The CDR3 is 13 amino acids. The germline CDR1 and CDR2 sequences are SGDLS and YYNGEE. V was shortened by 2 bases and J by 5 bases, with 8 bases between the two germline ends. CDR3 sequence: CASSVSRNNEQFF. The CDR3, as DNA: TGTGCCAGCAGCGTTAGTAGGAACAATGAGCAGTTCTTC. The variable domain in full, with the rest retrieved from reference TRBV9 and TRBJ2-1, is DSGVTQTPKHLITATGQRVTLRCSPRSGDLSVYWYQQSLDQGLQFLIQYYNGEERAKGNILERFSAQQFPDLHSELNLSSLELGDSALYFCASSVSRNNEQFFGPGTRLTVL.

In this sample, this clonotype turned up a few times. V usage is TRBV19 and J usage is TRBJ2-7, with D perhaps TRBD2 (5 bases). The CDR3 loop spans 13 amino acids. The V and J ends lost 1 base and 2 bases respectively, with 6 bases between them. Germline V gene sequence: CDR1 LNHDA, CDR2 SQIVND (reference sequence). CDR3 in DNA: TGTGCCAGTAGTATAGGGAGGACCTACGAGCAGTACTTC. Translated: CASSIGRTYEQYF.

This rearrangement joins TRBV29-1 to TRBJ2-5; D not resolved. From germline, CDR1 is SQVTM and CDR2 ANQGSEA. Trimming removed 5 bases from V and 0 bases from J, with 7 bases in between. The CDR3 totals 12 residues. DNA of the CDR3: TGCAGCGTTCAATTGTACCAAGAGACCCAGTACTTC. This sequence encodes CSVQLYQETQYF.

This clonotype was seen more than once but under ten times. The rearrangement joins TRBV12-3 or TRBV12-4 to TRBJ1-2; unclear D gene. V lost 5 bases and J lost 0, with 10 bases in between. This CDR3 comprises 14 residues. Here the CDR3 reads CASSGRDSNYGYTF. CDR3 in DNA: TGTGCCAGCAGTGGGCGGGATTCTAACTATGGCTACACCTTC.

This clonotype was recorded a few times. The chain has TRBV9 and TRBJ2-7; 9 nucleotides match TRBD2. Germline CDR1 SGDLS, CDR2 YYNGEE. The V segment lost 1 base and the J segment 6 bases; nucleotides outside the gene matches: 8. The CDR3 is 15 residues long. CDR3 sequence: CASSVSASGKGEQYF. The CDR3 nucleotides are TGTGCCAGCAGCGTATCGGCTAGCGGGAAAGGCGAGCAGTACTTC.

This clonotype was seen a few times. The chain is built from TRBV7-2 and TRBJ1-1, with 8 bases fitting TRBD1. The CDR3 is made up of 14 amino acids. Trimming at V came to 4 bases and at J to 4 bases, leaving 5 bases not matched to a gene. In germline, CDR1 is SGHTA, CDR2 FQGNSA. DNA for the CDR3: TGTGCCAGCAGCTCGACAGGGGAGGGCACTGAAGCTTTCTTT. Amino acids: CASSSTGEGTEAFF.

This clonotype was counted a few times. The J gene is TRBJ2-7, the V gene TRBV20-1, with 10 bases fitting TRBD1. This CDR3 has 15 amino acids. The V gene's germline CDR1 is DFQATT and CDR2 SNEGSKA (reference sequence). After removal of 0 bases from V and 4 bases from J, the junction contained 6 bases not matched to a gene. The CDR3 loop is CSARDRTGGGYEQYF. CDR3 DNA sequence: TGCAGTGCTAGAGATCGGACAGGGGGTGGGTACGAGCAGTACTTC.

J is TRBJ2-7 and V is TRBV5-4, with D possibly being TRBD1 (6 bases). The V gene's germline CDR1 is SGHNT and CDR2 YYREEE (reference sequence). This CDR3 comprises 13 residues. Trimming shortened V by 0 bases and J by 6 bases, and 10 bases separated the two germline ends. The CDR3 DNA is TGTGCCAGCAGCTTGGACAGGGTAGGCGAGCAGTACTTC. This gives the protein CASSLDRVGEQYF.

This clonotype was detected a few times. This chain uses TRBV20-1 with TRBJ2-3, with 7 bases fitting TRBD1. This CDR3 is built from 18 residues. Germline V gene data show CDR1 as DFQATT and CDR2 as SNEGSKA (reference sequence). Germline trimming cut 0 bases from V and 2 bases from J; bases unmatched to any gene: 14. This CDR3 is CSARDGWDSKILTDTQYF. The DNA for the CDR3 is TGCAGTGCTAGAGATGGGTGGGACAGCAAGATCCTCACAGATACGCAGTATTTT.

This chain connects TRBV6-2 or TRBV6-3 to TRBJ1-1; D may be TRBD1 (5 bases). Trimming pared 7 bases from V and 4 bases from J, leaving 16 bases between. The CDR3 totals 14 residues. Germline loops: CDR1 MNHEY, CDR2 SVGEGT. The CDR3 spells CASNKLQGVTEAFF. DNA for the CDR3: TGTGCCAGCAACAAACTCCAGGGCGTCACTGAAGCTTTCTTT.

The CDR3 loop is CASTAESLMNTEAFF. CDR3 nucleotides: TGTGCCAGTACCGCCGAGTCCCTCATGAACACTGAAGCTTTCTTT. This chain uses TRBV19 with TRBJ1-1, with no clear D. Germline values: CDR1 LNHDA, CDR2 SQIVND (reference sequence). The CDR3 has 15 amino acids. V was trimmed by 7 bases and J by 0 bases, leaving 15 bases between them.

In its sample, this clonotype was seen a few times. The J gene is TRBJ2-3, the V gene TRBV29-1, with TRBD1 matching 8 bases. The CDR3 runs 14 residues. V dropped 3 bases and J dropped 4; count of bases not matched to a gene: 6. CDR1 and CDR2 (germline): SQVTM, ANQGSEA. The CDR3 is CSVDSRGLPDTQYF. The CDR3 DNA reads as TGCAGCGTTGACTCCAGGGGGCTCCCAGATACGCAGTATTTT.